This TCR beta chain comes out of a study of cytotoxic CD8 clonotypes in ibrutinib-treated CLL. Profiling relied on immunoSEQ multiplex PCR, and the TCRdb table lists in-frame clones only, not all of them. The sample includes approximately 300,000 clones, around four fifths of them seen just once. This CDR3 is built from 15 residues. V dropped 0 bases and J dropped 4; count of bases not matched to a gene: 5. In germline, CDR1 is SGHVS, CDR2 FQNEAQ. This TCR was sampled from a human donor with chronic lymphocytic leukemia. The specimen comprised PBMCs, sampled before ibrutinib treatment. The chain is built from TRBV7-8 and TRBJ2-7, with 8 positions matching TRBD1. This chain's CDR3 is CASSLARDRFYEQYF. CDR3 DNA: TGTGCCAGCAGCTTAGCTAGGGACAGGTTTTACGAGCAGTACTTC. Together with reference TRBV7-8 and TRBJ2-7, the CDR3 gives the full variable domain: GAGVSQSPRYKVAKRGQDVALRCDPISGHVSLFWYQQALGQGPEFLTYFQNEAQLDKSGLPSDRFFAERPEGSVSTLKIQRTQQEDSAVYLCASSLARDRFYEQYFGPGTRLTVT.